This T cell receptor beta chain was recovered during a study of T cell responses to AZD1222 COVID-19 vaccine. Study-wide results and limits: Only five or six AZD1222 recipients were seropositive at baseline. At 160-218 and 743-854, vaccine-associated CD4 TCRs were dominant, and they spanned spike. Two doses of AZD1222 preceded a rise in Spike-specific TCR breadth and depth. The donor group comprised mostly white British people and more females; the analysis possibly underestimated clonal diversity.

Note on this clone: Its antigen remains unknown.

Some clones are missing from TCRdb's copy, which holds only in-frame ones; the method was immunoSEQ multiplex PCR. The profile covers roughly 80,000 clones, with nearly 90% appearing a single time and about 5% taken by the ten largest. Germline V gene lookup returns CDR1 SGHRS and CDR2 YFSETQ. The CDR3 runs to 14 residues. The germline V and J ends were trimmed by 2 bases and 2 bases, with 8 bases remaining between them. V usage is TRBV5-1 and J usage is TRBJ1-5, with D maybe TRBD1 (6 bases). This receptor was taken from an adult in good health. Sequenced material: peripheral blood, taken on day 0 of MenACWY control vaccination. For the CDR3, the DNA is TGCGCCAGCAGCTTACAGGGAGGCAATCAGCCCCAGCATTTT. Its protein product is CASSLQGGNQPQHF.